This T cell receptor beta chain was sequenced during a study of CD8+ T cells in alopecia areata. Study in general: Each recipient was an approximately 6-11-week-old female C3H/HeJ mouse given skin from an approximately 6-13-month-old C3H/HeJ donor with spontaneous alopecia. Findings of the study overall: Higher clonality than in normal scalp was seen in lesional scalp, especially alopecia totalis/universalis. Besides other cells, scalp samples also yield sequences of resident alphabeta T cells from normal skin.

On the basis of CD4, CD8alpha, NKG2D, NKG2ACE and other markers, pooled cutaneous lymph node cells were sorted. V lost 2 bases to trimming and J lost 4 bases, with 12 bases between them. The CDR3 is made up of 14 amino acids. In germline, CDR1 is NNHNN, CDR2 SYGAGS (reference sequence). cDNA serving as the sequencing template came from extracted, reverse transcribed RNA. Repertoires were generated with immunoSEQ multiplex PCR, while TCRdb's copy carries only in-frame clones and drops some. This repertoire holds 15,000 to 20,000 clones, and none appear only once. Ten or more counts support this clone. The antigen is unknown. Genes here carry mouse names. The CDR3 end is not reached by the read, which stops 4 residues before it; the germline J gene fills it in.

The TCR originated in a C3H/HeJ mouse with alopecia areata. MHC haplotype of the strain: H2-k. The chain combines TRBV13-2 with TRBJ1-2; possible D gene TRBD1, 6 bases. The sequencing sample was made of CD8+ T cells sorted from a lymph node. The CDR3 sequence is CASGEWGAVSDYTF. The sequenced CDR3 bases are TGTGCCAGCGGTGAATGGGGGGCGGTCTCC.